This T cell receptor beta chain was identified during a study of T cells in Graves' hyperthyroidism and ophthalmopathy. There are 14 residues in the CDR3. After removal of 7 bases from V and 4 bases from J, the junction contained 8 bases not matched to a gene. CDR1 DFQATT and CDR2 SNEGSKA come from the germline V gene (reference sequence). Template material for amplifying TCR beta CDR3 regions consisted of RNA transcripts. The TCR CDR3 was amplified in a first-round RT-PCR using the HTBI primer set. MiXCR, applied by TCRdb to the multiplex PCR reads, yields one record per CDR3 protein. The table records approximately 260,000 distinct CDR3 sequences, 13% to 15% of them present only once. The study, taken as a whole, reports: Clonotypes that were expanded in thyroid above 0.001 mostly appeared in blood too.

As concerns this clonotype: The antigen remains unidentified.

The chain employs TRBV20-1 and TRBJ1-5; 9 bases align to TRBD1. The receptor was derived from a woman in her forties or fifties with Graves' hyperthyroidism that later progressed to Graves' ophthalmopathy. Sequenced material: blood. CDR3 residues: CSVTSDRGNQPQHF. As DNA, the CDR3 is TGCAGTGTCACCTCGGACAGGGGAAATCAGCCCCAGCATTTT.